The source of this T cell receptor beta chain is a study of cytomegalovirus exposure and HLA in healthy donors. Overall study findings and caveats: The CMV antigen specificity of a few CMV-associated chains was confirmed through in vitro analysis. Later, an analysis found that TCR clusters from the first cohort tended to co-occur in the 120 or so validation repertoires.

Germline V CDR1 and CDR2: SGHNT, YYREEE (reference sequence). V gave up 4 bases and J gave up 8 bases, with 13 bases separating them. This CDR3 has 13 residues. Notes on this clone: What it binds is unknown.

Using immunoSEQ multiplex PCR, the repertoire was profiled, and TCRdb retains in-frame clones only, with some absent. This table has 150,000 to 200,000 clones, about four fifths appearing once. The J gene is TRBJ2-4, the V gene TRBV5-4; D remains ambiguous. The clonotype originates from a man younger than 40 in good health and CMV-seropositive. The sample consisted of PBMCs. CDR3 residues: CASSPRPEDIQYF. The CDR3 region has the DNA TGTGCCAGCAGCCCGAGGCCAGAAGACATTCAGTACTTC.